These T cell receptor beta chains were read from a single sample in a study of T-cell memory formation after mild COVID-19. TCRdb re-called the 5' RACE reads through MiXCR, storing one row per CDR3 protein. In the table there are 200,000 to 300,000 distinct CDR3 sequences, approximately 10% of which are singletons. The sequencing sample was made of PBMCs or a T cell subset sorted from them (not recorded which). Receptors were obtained from a young man who had mild COVID-19 (a few samples of this study predate the infection). Cell type and time point are not known. CDR3s include the opening cysteine and the closing phenylalanine or tryptophan. Fields, in order: V gene, J gene, CDR3 protein.

>TRBV7-9|TRBJ2-5
CASREGQTYQETQYF
>TRBV3-1|TRBJ1-2
CASSQLITGGSGYTF
>TRBV5-1|TRBJ2-1
CASRGYSGGLYEQFF
>TRBV7-9|TRBJ1-1
CASSFSGTNTEAFF
>TRBV7-6|TRBJ2-5
CASSIRALRGGF
>TRBV6-6|TRBJ1-2
CASSYLIWGDFNRYGYTF
>TRBV6-5|TRBJ2-5
CASSYWVQGGQETQYF
>TRBV2|TRBJ1-4
CATKTPGTTNEKLFF
>TRBV7-2|TRBJ2-7
CASSTPGGVHEQYF
>TRBV20-1|TRBJ2-2
CSARQAGMMNTGELFF
>TRBV5-1|TRBJ1-1
CASSLTLRAPEAFF
>TRBV2|TRBJ2-7
CASSEVQVREQYF
>TRBV4-2|TRBJ2-7
CASSRDREHEQYF
>TRBV5-1|TRBJ1-1
CASSWSGSGTEAFF
>TRBV5-1|TRBJ2-7
CASSLQESYEQYF
>TRBV20-1|TRBJ1-1
CSASGDVNTEAFF
>TRBV12-3/TRBV12-4|TRBJ1-3
CASSLLGGNTIYF
>TRBV6-1|TRBJ1-2
CASSGSLGYTF
>TRBV4-1|TRBJ1-1
CASSQQGDSTEAFF
>TRBV12-3/TRBV12-4|TRBJ1-2
CASSLVGAGGYTF
>TRBV24-1|TRBJ2-1
CATSDSLGGGISSYNEQFF
>TRBV5-1|TRBJ2-7
CAGGLAGFYEQYF
>TRBV12-3/TRBV12-4|TRBJ1-2
CASSFTGGGYGYTF
>TRBV29-1|TRBJ2-1
CSVRQRGGSYNEQFF
>TRBV5-6|TRBJ2-3
CASSLALGGGPDTQYF
>TRBV4-3|TRBJ2-3
CASSPRFPSVGDTQYF
>TRBV12-3/TRBV12-4|TRBJ2-3
CASRVRGWIDTQYF
>TRBV19|TRBJ1-4
CASTARDEKLFF
>TRBV29-1|TRBJ1-2
CSAEINYGYTF
>TRBV29-1|TRBJ1-2
CSVESGTGSRGYTF
>TRBV20-1|TRBJ2-2
CSASELAVLANTGELFF
>TRBV6-6|TRBJ1-1
CASSYLERSEAFF
>TRBV7-2|TRBJ2-2
CASSFGLAGVIANTGELFF
>TRBV30|TRBJ1-5
CAWSASYDQPQHF
>TRBV2|TRBJ2-1
CASSNTGARFF